This T cell receptor beta chain was captured in a study of blood T cell repertoires in COVID-19. Study-level information: Collection of acute and convalescent COVID-19 samples took place in the United States, Italy and Spain. Nucleic acid was either cDNA or gDNA, and it came from T cells, B-cell-depleted T cells, or PBMCs.

Methods used by the authors: Amplification with reference gene primers provided the estimates of nucleated cell counts. Produced via immunoSEQ multiplex PCR; TCRdb's table is partial and in-frame only. V, J and clone size are those of that table, while D and trimming were read from the DNA. The sample records fewer than 250,000 clones, approximately 81% being singletons. J gave up 5 bases and V 4 bases, and 25 bases lay outside the gene matches. Germline V CDR1 and CDR2: LNHDA, SQIVND (reference sequence). This CDR3 spans 21 amino acids. The V and J genes are TRBV19 and TRBJ2-3, with 9 bases that match TRBD2. The origin of this receptor is a man aged 35 to 55 with acute or convalescent COVID-19. Sequenced sample: peripheral blood. The CDR3 DNA is TGTGCCAGTAGTACCCCGGCTGGGCGTGGGCGGGGGGGCTCAACTCTAGATACGCAGTATTTT. Its protein product is CASSTPAGRGRGGSTLDTQYF.